This T cell receptor (beta chain) was observed in a study of cytomegalovirus exposure and HLA in healthy donors. PCR primers comprised 60 Vbeta and 13 Jbeta primers. TCRdb's table, derived via immunoSEQ multiplex PCR, lists solely in-frame clones and lacks some. The profile covers about 100,000 clones, with less than 80% appearing a single time and about 3.8% taken by the ten largest. V was shortened by 0 bases and J by 1 base, with 7 bases between the two germline ends. Germline lookup yields CDR1 SGHRS and CDR2 YFSETQ. The CDR3 extends over 14 amino acids. In this sample, this clone turned up a few times. Its antigen is currently unknown. Study conclusions and caveats: The listing of about 150 TCR beta chains classed them as cytomegalovirus-associated.

The sequence derives from a man aged 30 to 45 in good health and CMV-seropositive. Sequenced sample: PBMCs. The rearrangement joins TRBV5-1 to TRBJ2-5; perhaps TRBD1 as D (6 bases). This CDR3 reads CASSLGGLQETQYF. In DNA, the CDR3 is TGCGCCAGCAGCTTGGGGGGGCTCCAAGAGACCCAGTACTTC.